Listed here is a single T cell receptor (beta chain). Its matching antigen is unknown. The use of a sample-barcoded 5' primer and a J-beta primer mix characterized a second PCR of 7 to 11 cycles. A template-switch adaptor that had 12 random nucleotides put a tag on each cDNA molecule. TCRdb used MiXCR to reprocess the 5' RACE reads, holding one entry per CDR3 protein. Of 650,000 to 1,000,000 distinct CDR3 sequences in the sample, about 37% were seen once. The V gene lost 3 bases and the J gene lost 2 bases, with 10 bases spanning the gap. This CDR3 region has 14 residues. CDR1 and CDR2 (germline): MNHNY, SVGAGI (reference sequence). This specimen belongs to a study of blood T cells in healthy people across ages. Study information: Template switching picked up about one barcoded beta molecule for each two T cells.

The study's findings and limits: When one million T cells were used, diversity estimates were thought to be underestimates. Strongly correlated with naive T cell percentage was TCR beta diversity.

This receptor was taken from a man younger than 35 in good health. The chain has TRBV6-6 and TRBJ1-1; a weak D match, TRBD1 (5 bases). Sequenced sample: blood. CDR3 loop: CASSYWQGNTEAFF. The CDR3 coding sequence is TGTGCCAGCAGTTATTGGCAGGGCAACACTGAAGCTTTCTTT.